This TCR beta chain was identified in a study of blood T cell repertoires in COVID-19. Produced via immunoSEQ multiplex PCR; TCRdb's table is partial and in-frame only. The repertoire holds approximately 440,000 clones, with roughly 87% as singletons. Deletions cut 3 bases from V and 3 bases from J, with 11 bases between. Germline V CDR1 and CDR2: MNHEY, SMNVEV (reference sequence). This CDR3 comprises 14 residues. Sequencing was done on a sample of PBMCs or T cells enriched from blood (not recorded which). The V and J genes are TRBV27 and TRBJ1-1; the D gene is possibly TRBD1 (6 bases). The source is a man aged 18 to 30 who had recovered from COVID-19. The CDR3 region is CASSFQAGDTEAFF. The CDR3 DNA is TGTGCCAGCAGTTTTCAGGCAGGGGACACTGAAGCTTTCTTT.